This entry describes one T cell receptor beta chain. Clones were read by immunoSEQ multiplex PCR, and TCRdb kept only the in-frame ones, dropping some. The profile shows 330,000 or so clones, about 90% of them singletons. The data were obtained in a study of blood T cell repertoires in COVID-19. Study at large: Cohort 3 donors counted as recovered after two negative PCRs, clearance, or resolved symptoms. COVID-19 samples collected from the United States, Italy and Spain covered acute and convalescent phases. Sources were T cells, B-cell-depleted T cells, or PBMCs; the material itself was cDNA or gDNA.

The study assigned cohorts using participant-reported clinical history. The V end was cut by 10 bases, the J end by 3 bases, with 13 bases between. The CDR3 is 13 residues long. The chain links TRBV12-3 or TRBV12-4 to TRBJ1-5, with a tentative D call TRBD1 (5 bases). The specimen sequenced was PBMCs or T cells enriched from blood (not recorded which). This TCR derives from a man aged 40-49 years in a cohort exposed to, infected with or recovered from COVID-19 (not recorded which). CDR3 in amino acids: CAIGGNNNQPQHF. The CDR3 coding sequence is TGTGCCATCGGGGGTAACAACAATCAGCCCCAGCATTTT.